This entry is about one T cell receptor (beta chain). Its antigen is undetermined. The V end was cut by 4 bases, the J end by 6 bases, with 8 bases between. Germline V lookup: CDR1 SEHNR, CDR2 FQNEAQ (reference sequence). The CDR3 is 12 residues long. The assay was immunoSEQ multiplex PCR, and TCRdb's table has in-frame clones only and misses some. The table includes roughly 69,000 clones, 95% to 98% detected once. This specimen comes from a study of Tregs in tolerant kidney transplant recipients. Unstimulated Tregs (CD4+CD25+CD127-) and CD4+CD25- non-Tregs were sorted from PBMCs. An overnight rest at 37°C with about 200 IU/ml IL-2 preceded regulatory T cell sorting from thawed PBMCs. Regarding the study as a whole: Donor-specific Treg expansion exceeded global Treg expansion in tolerant patients, suggesting antigen drive.

The sequence was collected from a human donor who received a combined kidney and bone marrow transplant. The sample was Tregs from blood, taken before the transplant. The chain recombines TRBV7-9 with TRBJ2-3; unclear D gene. The CDR3 coding sequence is TGTGCCAGCAGCTCCTCACGGGATACGCAGTATTTT. It yields the protein CASSSSRDTQYF.